The 30 T cell receptor beta chains below all came from one sample that was sequenced in a study of tumor-infiltrating lymphocytes in oesophageal squamous cell carcinoma. TCRdb re-analysed the PCR reads in MiXCR, keeping a single row per CDR3 protein. The sample holds some 22,000 distinct CDR3 sequences; about 35% are singletons and the top ten take about 12%. Sequencing was performed on esophageal tumor tissue. These receptor sequences come from a male donor with esophageal squamous cell carcinoma.

This clonotype is medium-sized by share. CDR3 sequence (DNA): TGTGCCAGCAGCTCGCGACTAGCGGGAGTTTCTTTCCGAGAGACCCAGTACTTC. It encodes CASSSRLAGVSFRETQYF. The chain carries TRBV7-2 and TRBJ2-5, with 12 positions matching TRBD2. Losses at the gene ends were 4 bases for V and 4 bases for J; bases not matched to a gene: 13. Germline assignment: CDR1 SGHTA and CDR2 FQGNSA. The CDR3 runs to 18 residues.

This clonotype was picked up a small number of times. This may be a read error: a much more frequent sequence differs by one nucleotide. The rearrangement links TRBV5-1 to TRBJ2-7; TRBD2 agrees at 13 bases. Trimming took 1 base from V and 7 from J; bases not matched to a gene: 8. The germline V gene has CDR1 SGHRS and CDR2 YFSETQ. The CDR3 consists of 16 residues. CDR3 region: CASSLSRLAGGNEQYF. CDR3 nucleotide sequence: TGCGCCAGCAGCTTGTCTCGACTAGCGGGGGGCAATGAGCAGTACTTC. Looking up the rest from reference TRBV5-1 and TRBJ2-7 gives the full variable domain: KAGVTQTPRYLIKTRGQQVTLSCSPISGHRSVSWYQQTPGQGLQFLFEYFSETQRNKGNFPGRFSGRQFSNSRSEMNVSTLELGDSALYLCASSLSRLAGGNEQYFGPGTRLTVT.

A remark on this clonotype: In this CDR3 the conserved last residue, phenylalanine or tryptophan, is missing, so a read error is likely. The DNA is left out, because the CDR3 cannot be placed on it with certainty; the CDR3 is given as TCRdb lists it. The chain combines TRBV7-6 with TRBJ1-1. The germline V gene encodes CDR1 SGHVS and CDR2 FNYEAQ. With termini counted, the CDR3 has 15 amino acids. The CDR3 is CASSLGDPTSSTSVR.

The chain links TRBV19 to TRBJ1-1, with 11 bases matching TRBD1. This CDR3 comprises 14 residues. J was trimmed by 5 bases and V by 9 bases; bases with no gene match: 8. Germline-derived CDR1 and CDR2 are LNHDA and SQIVND (reference sequence). CDR3 sequence: CASGDRGSSTEAFF. The CDR3 DNA reads TGTGCCAGCGGGGACAGGGGGTCTTCGACTGAAGCTTTCTTT.

In this sample, this clonotype is medium-sized. Written as DNA, the CDR3 is TGTGCCAGCAGCTTAGGGGGGGGAACCACTGAAGCTTTCTTT. The encoded protein is CASSLGGGTTEAFF. This sequence joins TRBV7-2 and TRBJ1-1; possible D gene TRBD1, 5 bases. V was cut by 1 base and J by 4 bases, with 10 bases left in between. The germline gives CDR1 SGHTA, CDR2 FQGNSA. The CDR3 covers 14 residues.

This chain connects TRBV7-2 to TRBJ2-5, with TRBD1 as a possible D gene (6 bases). The DNA end lines up better with TRBJ2-7; the J call may be wrong. The CDR3 contains 14 residues. Germline CDR1 and CDR2: SGHTA and FQGNSA. As DNA, the CDR3 is TGTGCCAGCAGCTTAGCTAGGGGGAGCTACGAGCAGTACTTC. Protein product: CASSLARGSYEQYF.

This clonotype was found many times. V is TRBV7-2 and J is TRBJ1-1; 11 bases map to TRBD1. With V trimmed by 2 bases and J by 6 bases, 5 bases remained unmatched. The CDR3 consists of 15 residues. Germline CDR1 reads SGHTA; CDR2 reads FQGNSA. The CDR3 sequence: CASSLFSGQGAEAFF. The CDR3 region has the DNA TGTGCCAGCAGCTTATTTTCGGGACAGGGGGCTGAAGCTTTCTTT.

This chain uses TRBV19 with TRBJ2-5, with D possibly being TRBD1 (7 bases). The better agreement between TRBJ2-7 and the DNA end casts doubt on the J call. CDR1 is LNHDA and CDR2 is SQIVND in the germline V gene (reference sequence). The CDR3 totals 16 residues. The CDR3 region is CASSTLVEPGGYEQYF. The CDR3 DNA reads as TGTGCCAGTAGTACTCTTGTGGAGCCAGGGGGGTACGAGCAGTACTTC.

This clonotype was detected only a few times. This could be a read error, since a much larger clone is one nucleotide away. V gene TRBV28 combines with J gene TRBJ2-7; 7 bases match TRBD2. J gave up 10 bases and V 2 bases, and 5 bases lay outside the gene matches. This CDR3 has 12 amino acids. Germline CDR1 and CDR2: MDHEN and SYDVKM. In DNA form, the CDR3 reads TGTGCCAGCAGTTTAGGGCGGGAGATACAGTACTTC. Its translation: CASSLGREIQYF.

This clonotype is termed medium-sized. This sequence joins TRBV12-3 or TRBV12-4 and TRBJ2-5; D is ambiguous. CDR3 length: 14 residues. V was shortened by 4 bases and J by 5 bases, with 14 bases between the two germline ends. CDR3: CASSSEANRETQYF. CDR3 DNA sequence: TGTGCCAGCAGTTCCGAGGCTAATAGGGAGACCCAGTACTTC.

Ten or more counts support this clonotype. The rearrangement uses TRBV19 and TRBJ1-2; no clear D gene. V shed 5 bases and J shed 0 bases, with 10 bases lying between them. The germline CDR1 and CDR2 sequences are LNHDA and SQIVND (reference sequence). This CDR3 has 14 amino acids. DNA for the CDR3: TGTGCCAGTAGTCGCCAGGTCACTAACTATGGCTACACCTTC. Protein: CASSRQVTNYGYTF.

This CDR3 reads CASSLSSETQYF. Here the CDR3 DNA reads TGTGCCAGCAGCTTATCATCTGAGACCCAGTACTTC. The gene calls are TRBV7-2 and TRBJ2-5; D is undetermined. Trimming removed 2 bases from V and 5 bases from J, with 6 bases in between. Germline V gives CDR1 SGHTA, CDR2 FQGNSA. This CDR3 region has 12 residues.

Relative to its sample, this clonotype is large (0.1 to 1%). The chain employs TRBV28 and TRBJ1-1; no reliable D call. V was cut by 6 bases and J by 4 bases, with 9 bases left in between. The CDR3 is 12 residues long. Germline loops: CDR1 MDHEN, CDR2 SYDVKM. DNA of the CDR3: TGTGCCAGCAGCGCTTTCGCCACTGAAGCTTTCTTT. Translating it yields CASSAFATEAFF.

As to this clonotype: The junction differs from germline at one of its ends, possibly a read error. This chain links TRBV10-3 with TRBJ2-3, with D hard to call. Near its end, the DNA agrees better with TRBJ2-1, so the J call may be wrong. The germline V gene has CDR1 ENHRY and CDR2 SYGVKD. The CDR3 has 13 amino acids. The CDR3 DNA follows: TGTGCCATCAGTGAACCCCTCGGCAATGGGCAGTTCTTC. Protein: CAISEPLGNGQFF.

V gene TRBV18 combines with J gene TRBJ2-3, with 8 bases lining up with TRBD1. The CDR3 covers 16 residues. Germline CDR1 KGHSH, CDR2 LQKENI. The V segment lost 4 bases and the J segment 3 bases; nucleotides outside the gene matches: 9. The CDR3 DNA reads TGTGCCAGCTCACTGACCACAGGGGGAGAGACAGATACGCAGTATTTT. Its protein is CASSLTTGGETDTQYF.

This clonotype is termed medium-sized. The chain links TRBV7-2 to TRBJ2-3; 10 bases match TRBD2. Per germline, CDR1 SGHTA and CDR2 FQGNSA. The CDR3 totals 16 residues. The junction had 6 bases not matched to a gene; V was cut back by 2 bases and J by 4 bases. The CDR3 DNA is TGTGCCAGCAGCTTATGGGCTAGCGGGAGTTCAGATACGCAGTATTTT. The encoded protein is CASSLWASGSSDTQYF.

This chain links TRBV7-2 with TRBJ2-7; 8 bases are a match to TRBD2. The tail of the sequence fits TRBJ2-3 better, so the J call may be wrong. This CDR3 has 16 amino acids. Germline CDR1 and CDR2: SGHTA and FQGNSA. CDR3 bases: TGTGCCAGCAGCTTCTTCCCGGGGGGGCTCACAGATACGCAGTATTTT. Its protein product is CASSFFPGGLTDTQYF.

Regarding this clonotype: The CDR3 does not close with the conserved phenylalanine or tryptophan, likely indicating a read error. Because the CDR3's place on the DNA is in doubt, the DNA is left out and the CDR3 is given as listed by TCRdb. The rearrangement uses TRBV6-6 and TRBJ2-5; the table's D call TRBD2 went unverified against the DNA. The CDR3 sequence runs 9 residues, both termini included. Germline CDR1 reads MNHNY; CDR2 reads SVGAGI (reference sequence). The CDR3 is CASSYSAGA.

The chain carries TRBV7-2 and TRBJ2-5; D possibly corresponds to TRBD1 (5 bases). V lost 5 bases to trimming and J lost 4 bases, with 17 bases between them. Looked up from germline, CDR1 is SGHTA and CDR2 is FQGNSA. This CDR3 has 15 amino acids. In DNA form, the CDR3 reads TGTGCCAGCAGCCCCCTAGGGGCCTGGGGAGAGACCCAGTACTTC. Encoded protein: CASSPLGAWGETQYF.

This clonotype is termed medium-sized. The V and J genes are TRBV7-2 and TRBJ2-7, with 9 bases fitting TRBD1. The CDR3 is 13 residues long. Germline V gives CDR1 SGHTA, CDR2 FQGNSA. Unmatched junction bases numbered 1, after V lost 4 bases and J lost 3 bases. In DNA form, the CDR3 reads TGTGCCAGCAGCTGGGACAGGGTCTACGAGCAGTACTTC. The encoded protein is CASSWDRVYEQYF. Together with reference TRBV7-2 and TRBJ2-7, the CDR3 gives the full variable domain: GAGVSQSPSNKVTEKGKDVELRCDPISGHTALYWYRQSLGQGLEFLIYFQGNSAPDKSGLPSDRFSAERTGGSVSTLTIQRTQQEDSAVYLCASSWDRVYEQYFGPGTRLTVT.

This chain links TRBV7-6 with TRBJ2-5; D call uncertain. The CDR3 covers 13 residues. Trimming took 1 base from V and 11 from J, leaving 14 bases between them. CDR1 is SGHVS and CDR2 is FNYEAQ in the germline V gene. As DNA, the CDR3 is TGTGCCAGCAGCTTAGACCCCACAGATACGCAGTACTTC. It yields the protein CASSLDPTDTQYF.

The V gene is TRBV11-3, the J gene TRBJ2-1; D may be TRBD2 (6 bases). The germline V gene encodes CDR1 SGHNT and CDR2 YENEEA. Trimming stripped 1 base from V and 2 bases from J, with 9 bases between. There are 15 residues in the CDR3. The CDR3 DNA reads TGTGCCAGCAGCTTAGGGACTATGGCCTACAATGAGCAGTTCTTC. Protein sequence: CASSLGTMAYNEQFF.

In this sample, this clonotype turned up a few times. Mismatch with germline at one junction end may stem from a read error. V and J are TRBV7-4 and TRBJ1-6; possible D gene TRBD1, 6 bases. Germline CDR1 SGHVT, CDR2 SQSDAQ. The CDR3 totals 12 residues. CDR3 sequence reads: CASSPGDSPLHF. CDR3 in DNA: TGTGCCAGCAGCCCAGGGGACTCACCCCTCCACTTC.

By its share, this clonotype is medium-sized (0.01 to 0.1%). The J gene is TRBJ2-6, the V gene TRBV24-1, with D possibly matching TRBD1 (6 bases). The germline CDR1 and CDR2 sequences are KGHDR and SFDVKD. CDR3 length equals 15 residues. V lost 4 bases and J lost 0, with 6 bases in between. For the CDR3, the DNA is TGTGCCACCAGTGAAGGGGGCTCTGGGGCCAACGTCCTGACTTTC. Residues: CATSEGGSGANVLTF.

CDR3 sequence: CASSLVKGAGNEQFF. CDR3 bases: TGTGCCAGCAGCTTAGTTAAGGGGGCTGGGAATGAGCAGTTCTTC. V and J are TRBV11-2 and TRBJ2-1; 7 bases fit TRBD1. Germline V gene data show CDR1 as SGHAT and CDR2 as FQNNGV. The CDR3 sequence is 15 residues long. Unmatched junction bases numbered 7, after V lost 1 base and J lost 7 bases.

The chain joins TRBV6-6 to TRBJ2-1; TRBD2 might be the D (6 bases). Judging by the DNA end, TRBJ2-7 fits better; the J call may be wrong. The germline V gene has CDR1 MNHNY and CDR2 SVGAGI (reference sequence). This CDR3 comprises 13 residues. The CDR3 reads CASMGLAPLEQYF. CDR3 DNA sequence: TGTGCCAGCATGGGGCTAGCGCCTCTGGAGCAGTACTTC.

This chain uses TRBV5-1 with TRBJ1-6; TRBD1 is a possible D gene (5 bases). Deletions cut 0 bases from V and 9 bases from J, with 16 bases between. CDR1 is SGHRS, CDR2 YFSETQ, per germline. The CDR3 consists of 16 residues. CDR3 bases: TGCGCCAGCAGCTTGGGGGGGGTACCAGCAAGTTCACCCCTCCACTTT. It yields the protein CASSLGGVPASSPLHF.

Only a few counts were recorded for this clonotype. This chain links TRBV28 with TRBJ2-3; possibly TRBD2 for D (5 bases). Germline V gene data show CDR1 as MDHEN and CDR2 as SYDVKM. This CDR3 contains 12 residues. Trimming took 7 bases from V and 14 from J, leaving 19 bases between them. DNA for the CDR3: TGTGCCAGCACCGGCGACACCGGGGAGCTGTATTTT. Translating gives CASTGDTGELYF.

In this sample, this clonotype turned up many times. The V call is TRBV18, the J call TRBJ2-7; 10 bases match TRBD1. CDR1 and CDR2 from the germline V gene are KGHSH and LQKENI. The J segment lost 3 bases and the V segment lost 2 bases, leaving 7 bases of the junction unmatched. This CDR3 is built from 16 residues. This CDR3 is CASSPNQGTGDYEQYF. The CDR3 region has the DNA TGTGCCAGCTCACCAAACCAGGGGACAGGGGACTACGAGCAGTACTTC.

The V gene is TRBV15, the J gene TRBJ2-1, with D perhaps matching TRBD1 (5 bases). TRBJ1-2 explains the end of the DNA better; the J call may be wrong. The CDR3 is 15 residues long. Germline V gene data show CDR1 as LNHNV and CDR2 as YYDKDF (reference sequence). Here the CDR3 reads CATSRVGRMNYGYTF. The CDR3 DNA is TGTGCCACCAGCAGAGTGGGACGGATGAACTATGGCTACACCTTC.